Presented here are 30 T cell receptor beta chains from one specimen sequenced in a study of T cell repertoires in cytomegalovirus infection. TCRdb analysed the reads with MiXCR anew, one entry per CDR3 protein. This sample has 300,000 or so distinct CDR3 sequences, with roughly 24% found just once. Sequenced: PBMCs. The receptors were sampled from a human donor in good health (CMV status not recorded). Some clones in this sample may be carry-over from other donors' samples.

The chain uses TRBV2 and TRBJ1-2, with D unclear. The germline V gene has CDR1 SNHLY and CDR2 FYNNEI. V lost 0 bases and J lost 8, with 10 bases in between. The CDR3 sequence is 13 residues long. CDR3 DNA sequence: TGTGCCAGCAGTGAAGCCCGGGGATACGGCTACACCTTC. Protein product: CASSEARGYGYTF.

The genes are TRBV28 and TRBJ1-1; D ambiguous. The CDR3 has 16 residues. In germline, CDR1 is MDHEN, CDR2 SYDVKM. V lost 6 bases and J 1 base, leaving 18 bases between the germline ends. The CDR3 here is CASSSLGWRRNTEAFF. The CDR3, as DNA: TGTGCCAGCAGCTCCCTCGGGTGGCGAAGGAACACTGAAGCTTTCTTT.

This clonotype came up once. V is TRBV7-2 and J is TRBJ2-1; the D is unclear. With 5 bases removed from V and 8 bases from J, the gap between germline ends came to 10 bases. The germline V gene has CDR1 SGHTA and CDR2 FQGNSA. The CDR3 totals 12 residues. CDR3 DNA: TGTGCCAGCAGCCGTCCTGGCTATGAGCAGTTCTTC. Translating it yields CASSRPGYEQFF.

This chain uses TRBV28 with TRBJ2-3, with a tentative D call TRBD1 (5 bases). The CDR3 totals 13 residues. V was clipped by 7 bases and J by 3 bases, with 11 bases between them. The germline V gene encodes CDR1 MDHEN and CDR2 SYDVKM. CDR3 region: CASNRPGTDTQYF. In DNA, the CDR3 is TGTGCCAGCAATCGCCCAGGGACAGATACGCAGTATTTT.

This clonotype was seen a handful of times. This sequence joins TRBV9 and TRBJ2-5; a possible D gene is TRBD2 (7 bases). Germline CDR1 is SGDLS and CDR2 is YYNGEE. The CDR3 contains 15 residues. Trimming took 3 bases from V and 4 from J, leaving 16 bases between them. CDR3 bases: TGTGCCAGCAGCGGGAGGGGGGGGTGGGGAGAGACCCAGTACTTC. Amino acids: CASSGRGGWGETQYF.

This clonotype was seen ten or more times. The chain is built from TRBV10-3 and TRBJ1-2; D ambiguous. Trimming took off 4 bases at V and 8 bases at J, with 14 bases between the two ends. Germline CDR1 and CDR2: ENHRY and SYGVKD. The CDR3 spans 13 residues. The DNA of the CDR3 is TGTGCCATCAGTGGTCATGAACGGAACGGCTACACCTTC. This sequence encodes CAISGHERNGYTF.

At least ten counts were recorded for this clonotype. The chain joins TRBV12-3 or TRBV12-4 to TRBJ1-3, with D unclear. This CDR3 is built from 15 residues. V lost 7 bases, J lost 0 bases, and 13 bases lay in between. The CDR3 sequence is CASTPGSTSGNTIYF. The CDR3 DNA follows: TGTGCCAGCACCCCGGGATCTACCTCTGGAAACACCATATATTTT.

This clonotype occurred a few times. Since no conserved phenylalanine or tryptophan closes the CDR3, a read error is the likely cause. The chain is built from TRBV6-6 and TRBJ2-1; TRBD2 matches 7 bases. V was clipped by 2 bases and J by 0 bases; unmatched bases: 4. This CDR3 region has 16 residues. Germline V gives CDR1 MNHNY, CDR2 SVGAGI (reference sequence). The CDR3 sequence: CASSYLADYSYNEQFL. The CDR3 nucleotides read TGTGCCAGCAGTTACCTAGCGGACTACTCCTACAATGAGCAGTTCCTC.

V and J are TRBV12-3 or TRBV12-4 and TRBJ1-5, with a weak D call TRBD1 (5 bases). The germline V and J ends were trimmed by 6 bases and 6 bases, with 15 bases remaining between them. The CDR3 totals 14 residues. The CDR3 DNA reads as TGTGCCAGCAGCCCCGCCGGGGCGGCTCAGCCCCAGCATTTT. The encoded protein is CASSPAGAAQPQHF.

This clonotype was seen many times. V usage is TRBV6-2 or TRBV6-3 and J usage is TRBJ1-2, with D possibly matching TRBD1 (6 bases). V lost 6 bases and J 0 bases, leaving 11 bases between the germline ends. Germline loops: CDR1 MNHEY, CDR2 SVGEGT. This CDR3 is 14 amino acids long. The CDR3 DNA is TGTGCCAGCAGCCCGGACAGCGCTAACTATGGCTACACCTTC. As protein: CASSPDSANYGYTF.

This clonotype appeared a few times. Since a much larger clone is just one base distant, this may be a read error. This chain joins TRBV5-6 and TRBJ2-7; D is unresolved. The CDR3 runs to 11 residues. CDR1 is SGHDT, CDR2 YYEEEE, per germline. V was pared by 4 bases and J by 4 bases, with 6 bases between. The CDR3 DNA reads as TGTGCCAGCAGCCAAGATTACGAGCAGTACTTC. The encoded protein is CASSQDYEQYF.

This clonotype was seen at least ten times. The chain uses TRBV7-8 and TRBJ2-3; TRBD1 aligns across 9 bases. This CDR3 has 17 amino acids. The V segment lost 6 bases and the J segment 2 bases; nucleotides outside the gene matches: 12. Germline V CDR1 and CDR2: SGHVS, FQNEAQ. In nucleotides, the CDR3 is TGTGCCAGCAGACCCTACCGGGACAGGGCCAACACAGATACGCAGTATTTT. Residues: CASRPYRDRANTDTQYF. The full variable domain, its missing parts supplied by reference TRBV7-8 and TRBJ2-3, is GAGVSQSPRYKVAKRGQDVALRCDPISGHVSLFWYQQALGQGPEFLTYFQNEAQLDKSGLPSDRFFAERPEGSVSTLKIQRTQQEDSAVYLCASRPYRDRANTDTQYFGPGTRLTVL.

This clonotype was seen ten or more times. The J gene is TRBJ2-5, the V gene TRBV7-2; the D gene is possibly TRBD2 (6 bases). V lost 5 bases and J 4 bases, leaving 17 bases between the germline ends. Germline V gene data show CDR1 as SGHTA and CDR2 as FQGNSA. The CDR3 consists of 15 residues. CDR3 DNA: TGTGCCAGCAGCGTGAACTTTGGGGGAGGAGAGACCCAGTACTTC. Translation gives CASSVNFGGGETQYF.

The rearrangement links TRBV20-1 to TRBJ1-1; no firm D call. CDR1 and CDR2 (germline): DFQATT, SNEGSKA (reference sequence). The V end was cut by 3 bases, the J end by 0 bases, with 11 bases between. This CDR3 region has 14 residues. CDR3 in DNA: TGCAGTGCTAGTGCGTGGCAGATGAACACTGAAGCTTTCTTT. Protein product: CSASAWQMNTEAFF.

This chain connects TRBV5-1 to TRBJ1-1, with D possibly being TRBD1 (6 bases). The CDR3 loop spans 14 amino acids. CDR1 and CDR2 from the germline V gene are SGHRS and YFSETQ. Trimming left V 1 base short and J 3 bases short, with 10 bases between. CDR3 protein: CASSLQGTDTEAFF. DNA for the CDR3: TGCGCCAGCAGCTTGCAGGGGACGGACACTGAAGCTTTCTTT.

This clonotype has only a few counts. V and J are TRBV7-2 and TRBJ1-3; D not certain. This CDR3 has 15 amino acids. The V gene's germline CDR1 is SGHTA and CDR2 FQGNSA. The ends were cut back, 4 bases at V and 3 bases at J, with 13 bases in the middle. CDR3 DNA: TGTGCCAGCAGCTCACTCGCTCGCGGTGGAAACACCATATATTTT. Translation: CASSSLARGGNTIYF.

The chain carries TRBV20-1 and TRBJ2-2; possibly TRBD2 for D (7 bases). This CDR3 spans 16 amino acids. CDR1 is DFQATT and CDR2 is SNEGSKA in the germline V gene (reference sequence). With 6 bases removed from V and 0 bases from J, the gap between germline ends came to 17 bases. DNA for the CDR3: TGCAGTGCCGAAAAGGGGGGGGCGGCGAACACCGGGGAGCTGTTTTTT. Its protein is CSAEKGGAANTGELFF.

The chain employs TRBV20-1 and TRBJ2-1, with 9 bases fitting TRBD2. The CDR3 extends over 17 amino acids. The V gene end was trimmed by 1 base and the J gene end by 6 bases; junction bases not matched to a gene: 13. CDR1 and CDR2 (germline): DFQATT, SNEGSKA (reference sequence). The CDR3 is CSARVLHRTSVFNEQFF. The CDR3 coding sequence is TGCAGTGCTAGAGTCTTGCACCGGACTAGCGTGTTCAATGAGCAGTTCTTC.

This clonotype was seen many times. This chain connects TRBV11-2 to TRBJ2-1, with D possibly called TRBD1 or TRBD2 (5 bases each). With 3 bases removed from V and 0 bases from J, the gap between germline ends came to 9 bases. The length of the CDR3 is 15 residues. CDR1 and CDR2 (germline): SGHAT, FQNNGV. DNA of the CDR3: TGTGCCAGCAGCTTGAGGGGAAGCTCCTACAATGAGCAGTTCTTC. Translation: CASSLRGSSYNEQFF.

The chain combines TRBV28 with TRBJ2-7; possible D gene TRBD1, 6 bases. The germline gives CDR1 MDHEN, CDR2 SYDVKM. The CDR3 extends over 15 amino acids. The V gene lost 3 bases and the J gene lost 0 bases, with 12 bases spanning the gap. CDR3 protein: CASSFGTLISYEQYF. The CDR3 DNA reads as TGTGCCAGCAGTTTTGGGACACTGATCTCCTACGAGCAGTACTTC.

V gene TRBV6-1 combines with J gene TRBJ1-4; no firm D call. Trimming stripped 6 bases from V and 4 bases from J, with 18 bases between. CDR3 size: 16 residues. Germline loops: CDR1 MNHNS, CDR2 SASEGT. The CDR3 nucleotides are TGTGCCAGCAGCAACTCGGGGAGAACCTTTAATGAAAAACTGTTTTTT. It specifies CASSNSGRTFNEKLFF.

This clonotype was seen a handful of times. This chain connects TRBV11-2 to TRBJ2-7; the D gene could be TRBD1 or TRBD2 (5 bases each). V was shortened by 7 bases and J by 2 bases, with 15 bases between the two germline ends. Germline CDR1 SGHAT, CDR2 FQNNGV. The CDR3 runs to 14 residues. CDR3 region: CASTTRGSTYEQYF. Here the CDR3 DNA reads TGTGCCAGCACCACTAGGGGAAGTACCTACGAGCAGTACTTC.

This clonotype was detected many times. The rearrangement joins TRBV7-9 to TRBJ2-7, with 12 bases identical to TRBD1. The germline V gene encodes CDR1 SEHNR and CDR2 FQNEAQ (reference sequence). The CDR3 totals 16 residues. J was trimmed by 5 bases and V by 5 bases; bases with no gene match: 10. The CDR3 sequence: CASSPLPGQGAHEQYF. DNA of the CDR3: TGTGCCAGCAGCCCCCTCCCGGGACAGGGGGCCCACGAGCAGTACTTC.

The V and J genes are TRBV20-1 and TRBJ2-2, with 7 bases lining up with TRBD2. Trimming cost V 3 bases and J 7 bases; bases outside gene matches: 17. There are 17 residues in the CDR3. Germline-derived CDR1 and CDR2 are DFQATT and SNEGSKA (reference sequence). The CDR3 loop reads CSARVVRSGNPRGELFF. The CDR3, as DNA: TGCAGTGCTAGGGTGGTAAGAAGCGGGAATCCCCGCGGGGAGCTGTTTTTT.

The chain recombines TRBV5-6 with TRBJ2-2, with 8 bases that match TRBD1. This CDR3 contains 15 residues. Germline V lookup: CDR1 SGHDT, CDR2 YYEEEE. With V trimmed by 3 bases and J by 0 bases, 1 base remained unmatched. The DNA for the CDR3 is TGTGCCAGCAGCTGGACAGGGCCGAACACCGGGGAGCTGTTTTTT. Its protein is CASSWTGPNTGELFF.

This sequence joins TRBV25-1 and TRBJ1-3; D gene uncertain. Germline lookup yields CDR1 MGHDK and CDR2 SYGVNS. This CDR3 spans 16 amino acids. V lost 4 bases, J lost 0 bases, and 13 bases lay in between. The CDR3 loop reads CASSGGALLSGNTIYF. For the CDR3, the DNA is TGTGCCAGCAGTGGGGGAGCGCTCCTCTCTGGAAACACCATATATTTT.

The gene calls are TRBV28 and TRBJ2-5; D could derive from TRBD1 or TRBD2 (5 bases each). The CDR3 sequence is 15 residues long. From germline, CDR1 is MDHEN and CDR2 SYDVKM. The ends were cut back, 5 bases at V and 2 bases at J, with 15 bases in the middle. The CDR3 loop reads CASSPLGEGQETQYF. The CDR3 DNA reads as TGTGCCAGCAGTCCTTTGGGGGAAGGGCAAGAGACCCAGTACTTC.

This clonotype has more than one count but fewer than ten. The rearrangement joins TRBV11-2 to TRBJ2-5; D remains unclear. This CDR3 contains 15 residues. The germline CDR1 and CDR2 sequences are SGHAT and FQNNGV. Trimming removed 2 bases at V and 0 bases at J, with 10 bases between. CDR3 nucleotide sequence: TGTGCCAGCAGCTTATTTCACCTAGACCAAGAGACCCAGTACTTC. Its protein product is CASSLFHLDQETQYF.

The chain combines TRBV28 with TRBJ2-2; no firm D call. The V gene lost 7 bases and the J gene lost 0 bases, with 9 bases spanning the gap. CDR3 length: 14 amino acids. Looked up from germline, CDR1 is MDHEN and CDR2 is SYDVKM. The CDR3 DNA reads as TGTGCCAGCAATATATATACGAACACCGGGGAGCTGTTTTTT. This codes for CASNIYTNTGELFF.

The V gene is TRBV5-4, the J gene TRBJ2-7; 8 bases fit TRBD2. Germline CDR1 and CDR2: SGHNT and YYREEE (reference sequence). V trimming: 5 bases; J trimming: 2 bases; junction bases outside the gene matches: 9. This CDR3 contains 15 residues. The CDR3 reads CASSPVPSGPYEQYF. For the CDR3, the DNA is TGTGCCAGCAGTCCAGTACCTAGCGGGCCCTACGAGCAGTACTTC. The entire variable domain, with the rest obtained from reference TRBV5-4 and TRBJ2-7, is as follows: ETGVTQSPTHLIKTRGQQVTLRCSSQSGHNTVSWYQQALGQGPQFIFQYYREEENGRGNFPPRFSGLQFPNYSSELNVNALELDDSALYLCASSPVPSGPYEQYFGPGTRLTVT.